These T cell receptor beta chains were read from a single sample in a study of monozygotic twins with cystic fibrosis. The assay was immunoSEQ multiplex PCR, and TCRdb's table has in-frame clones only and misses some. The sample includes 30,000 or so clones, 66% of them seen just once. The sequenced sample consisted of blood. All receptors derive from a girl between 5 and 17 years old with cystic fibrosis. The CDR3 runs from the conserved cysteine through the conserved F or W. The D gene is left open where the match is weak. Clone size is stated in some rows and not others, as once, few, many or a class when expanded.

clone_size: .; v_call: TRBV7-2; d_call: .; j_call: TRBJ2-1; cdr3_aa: CASSLRFGYNNEQFF; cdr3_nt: TGTGCCAGCAGCTTAAGGTTCGGCTACAACAATGAGCAGTTCTTC
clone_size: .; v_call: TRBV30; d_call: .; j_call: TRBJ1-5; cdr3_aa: CAWSVALLGNSNQPQHF; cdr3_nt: TGTGCCTGGAGTGTAGCCCTTTTAGGAAATAGCAATCAGCCCCAGCATTTT
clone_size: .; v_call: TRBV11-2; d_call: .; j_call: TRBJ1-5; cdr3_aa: CASSVTGRNQPQHF; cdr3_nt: TGTGCCAGCAGCGTGACAGGCCGCAATCAGCCCCAGCATTTT
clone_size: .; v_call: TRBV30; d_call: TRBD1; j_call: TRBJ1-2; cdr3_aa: CAWSVRNIGPGGSYGYTF; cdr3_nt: TGTGCCTGGAGTGTACGAAATATAGGCCCAGGGGGTAGCTATGGCTACACCTTC
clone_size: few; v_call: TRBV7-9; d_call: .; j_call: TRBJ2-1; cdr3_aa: CASSLAVGTLHNEQFF; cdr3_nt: TGTGCCAGCAGCTTAGCGGTTGGGACTCTTCACAATGAGCAGTTCTTC
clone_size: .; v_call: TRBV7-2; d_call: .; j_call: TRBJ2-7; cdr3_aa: CASSQSHPDLGGEQYF; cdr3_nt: TGTGCCAGCAGCCAAAGTCACCCTGATCTGGGGGGCGAGCAGTACTTC
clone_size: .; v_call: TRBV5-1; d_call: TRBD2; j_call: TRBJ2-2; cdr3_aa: CASSSYGRTNTGELFF; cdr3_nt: TGCGCCAGCAGCTCCTACGGGAGGACGAACACCGGGGAGCTGTTTTTT
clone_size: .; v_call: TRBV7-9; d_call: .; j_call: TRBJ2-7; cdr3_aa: CASSSEGWQYF; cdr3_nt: TGTGCCAGCAGCTCAGAAGGATGGCAGTACTTC
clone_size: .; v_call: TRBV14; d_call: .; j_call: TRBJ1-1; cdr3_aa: CASSPLDGVWSTEAFF; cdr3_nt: TGTGCCAGCAGTCCCCTCGATGGGGTATGGAGCACTGAAGCTTTCTTT
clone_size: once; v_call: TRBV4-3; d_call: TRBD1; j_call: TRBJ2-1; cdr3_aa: CASSQDPRTGRLNEQFF; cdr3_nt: TGCGCCAGCAGCCAAGATCCCCGGACAGGGCGGTTAAATGAGCAGTTCTTC
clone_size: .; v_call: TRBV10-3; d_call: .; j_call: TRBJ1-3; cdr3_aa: CAIRTTGSGNTIYF; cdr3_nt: TGTGCCATCAGAACTACAGGGAGTGGAAACACCATATATTTT
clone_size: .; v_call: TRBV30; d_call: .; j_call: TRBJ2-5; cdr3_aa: CAWNPVGIRQTQYF; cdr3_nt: TGTGCCTGGAACCCGGTGGGAATTCGCCAGACCCAGTACTTC
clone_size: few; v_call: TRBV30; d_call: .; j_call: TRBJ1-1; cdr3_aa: CAWSVTRGWVTEAFF; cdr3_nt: TGTGCCTGGAGTGTAACCCGCGGGTGGGTCACTGAAGCTTTCTTT
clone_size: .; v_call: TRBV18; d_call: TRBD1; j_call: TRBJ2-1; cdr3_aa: CASSSARDRTLF; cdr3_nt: TGTGCCAGCTCATCTGCCCGGGACAGGACGCTCTTC
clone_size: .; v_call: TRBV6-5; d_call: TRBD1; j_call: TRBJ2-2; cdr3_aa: CASTPGGVMTGELFF; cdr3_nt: TGTGCCAGCACCCCAGGGGGCGTCATGACCGGGGAGCTGTTTTTT
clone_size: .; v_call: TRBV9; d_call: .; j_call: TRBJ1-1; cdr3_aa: CASSVGRGFTEAFF; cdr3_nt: TGTGCCAGCAGCGTAGGACGGGGGTTCACTGAAGCTTTCTTT
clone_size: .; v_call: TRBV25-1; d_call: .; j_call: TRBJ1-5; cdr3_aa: CASSDSKGNQPQHF; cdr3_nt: TGTGCCAGCAGTGACTCAAAAGGCAATCAGCCCCAGCATTTT
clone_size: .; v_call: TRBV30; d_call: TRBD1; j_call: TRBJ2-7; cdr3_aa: CAWSVLGQGENEQYF; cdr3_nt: TGTGCCTGGAGTGTACTCGGACAGGGGGAAAACGAGCAGTACTTC
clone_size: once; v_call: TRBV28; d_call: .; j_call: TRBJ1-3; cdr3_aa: CATSPPGSGNTIYF; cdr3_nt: TGTGCCACCTCGCCCCCGGGATCTGGAAACACCATATATTTT
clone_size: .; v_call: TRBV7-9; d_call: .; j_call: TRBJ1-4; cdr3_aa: CASSLAGSEKLFF; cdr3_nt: TGTGCCAGCAGCTTAGCTGGTAGTGAAAAACTGTTTTTT
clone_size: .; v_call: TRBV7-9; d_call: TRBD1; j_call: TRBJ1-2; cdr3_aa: CASSFPGQGRGGYTF; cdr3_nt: TGTGCCAGCAGCTTTCCGGGACAGGGAAGAGGTGGCTACACCTTC
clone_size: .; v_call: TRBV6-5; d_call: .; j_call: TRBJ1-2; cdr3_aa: CASSLGHNYGYTF; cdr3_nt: TGTGCCAGCAGCCTCGGACATAACTATGGCTACACCTTC
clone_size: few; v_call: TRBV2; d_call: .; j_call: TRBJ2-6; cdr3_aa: CASSARGRFHSGANVLTF; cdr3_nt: TGTGCCAGCAGTGCCCGGGGCCGTTTCCACTCTGGGGCCAACGTCCTGACTTTC
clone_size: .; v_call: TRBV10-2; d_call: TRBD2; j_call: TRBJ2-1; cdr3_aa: CASSESTSVYNEQFF; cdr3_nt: TGCGCCAGCAGTGAGTCGACTAGCGTATACAATGAGCAGTTCTTC
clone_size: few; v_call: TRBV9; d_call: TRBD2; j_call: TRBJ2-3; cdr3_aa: CASSVTSRTSGSTDTQYF; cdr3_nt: TGTGCCAGCAGCGTTACATCGCGGACTAGCGGGAGCACAGATACGCAGTATTTT
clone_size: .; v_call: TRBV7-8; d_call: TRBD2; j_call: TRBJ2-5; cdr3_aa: CASSSGLAAYQETQYF; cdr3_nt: TGTGCCAGCAGTTCGGGACTAGCGGCCTACCAAGAGACCCAGTACTTC
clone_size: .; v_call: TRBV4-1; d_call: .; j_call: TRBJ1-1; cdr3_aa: CASSQVGLGDTEAFF; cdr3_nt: TGCGCCAGCAGCCAGGTAGGACTAGGAGACACTGAAGCTTTCTTT
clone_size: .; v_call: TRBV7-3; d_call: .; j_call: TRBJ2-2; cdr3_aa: CASSLSSPRTGELFF; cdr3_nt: TGTGCCAGCAGCTTAAGTTCCCCGCGCACCGGGGAGCTGTTTTTT
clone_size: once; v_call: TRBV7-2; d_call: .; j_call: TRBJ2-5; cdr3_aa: CASSSPTRLVWSETQYF; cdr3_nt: TGTGCCAGCAGCTCCCCTACCAGACTAGTTTGGTCAGAGACCCAGTACTTC
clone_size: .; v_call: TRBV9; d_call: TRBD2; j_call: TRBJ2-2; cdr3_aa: CASSVESETSVLGELFF; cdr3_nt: TGTGCCAGCAGCGTAGAATCCGAGACTAGCGTATTAGGAGAGCTGTTTTTT
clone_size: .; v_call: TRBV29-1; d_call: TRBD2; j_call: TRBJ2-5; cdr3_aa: CSALAGGPGTQYF; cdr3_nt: TGCAGCGCCCTAGCGGGAGGGCCCGGGACCCAGTACTTC
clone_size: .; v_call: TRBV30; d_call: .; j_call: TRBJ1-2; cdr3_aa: CAWNQGNYGYTF; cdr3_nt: TGTGCCTGGAATCAGGGGAACTATGGCTACACCTTC
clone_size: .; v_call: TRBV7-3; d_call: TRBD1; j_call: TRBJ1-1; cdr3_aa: CASSLSGGGNTEAFF; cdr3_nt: TGTGCCAGCAGCTTATCAGGGGGCGGGAACACTGAAGCTTTCTTT
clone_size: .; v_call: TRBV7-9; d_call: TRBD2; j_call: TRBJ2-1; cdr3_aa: CASSLLAGGNEQFF; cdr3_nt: TGTGCCAGCAGCTTATTGGCGGGAGGAAATGAGCAGTTCTTC
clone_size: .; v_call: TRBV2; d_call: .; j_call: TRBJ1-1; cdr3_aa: CASTLGRGNTEAFF; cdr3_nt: TGTGCCAGCACCCTGGGACGCGGAAACACTGAAGCTTTCTTT
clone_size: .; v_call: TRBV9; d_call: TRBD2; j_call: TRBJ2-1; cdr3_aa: CASSTSGNPYNEQFF; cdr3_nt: TGTGCCAGCAGCACCAGCGGGAACCCCTACAATGAGCAGTTCTTC
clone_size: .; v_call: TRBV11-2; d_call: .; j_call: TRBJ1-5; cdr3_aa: CASSLDGRQVNQPQHF; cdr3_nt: TGTGCCAGCAGCTTAGACGGGCGACAGGTTAATCAGCCCCAGCATTTT
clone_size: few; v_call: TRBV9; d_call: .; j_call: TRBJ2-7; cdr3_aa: CASSPWASLLDEQYF; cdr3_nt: TGTGCCAGCAGCCCATGGGCCTCGCTCCTGGACGAGCAGTACTTC
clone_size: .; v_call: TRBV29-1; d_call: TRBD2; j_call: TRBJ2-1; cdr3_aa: CSVEESSGSSYNEQFF; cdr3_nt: TGCAGCGTTGAAGAGTCTAGCGGGAGCTCCTACAATGAGCAGTTCTTC
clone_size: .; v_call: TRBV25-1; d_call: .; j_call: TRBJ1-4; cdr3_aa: CASSEFRAGSYEKLFF; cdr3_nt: TGTGCCAGCAGTGAATTTAGGGCGGGGTCGTATGAAAAACTGTTTTTT
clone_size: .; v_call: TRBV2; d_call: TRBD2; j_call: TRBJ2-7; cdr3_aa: CASSPSGSGRYEQYF; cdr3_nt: TGTGCCAGCAGTCCCTCGGGTAGCGGGAGGTACGAGCAGTACTTC
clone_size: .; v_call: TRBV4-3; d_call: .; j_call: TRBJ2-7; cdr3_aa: CASSQAQSSYEQYF; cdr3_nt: TGCGCCAGCAGCCAAGCTCAGAGCTCCTACGAGCAGTACTTC
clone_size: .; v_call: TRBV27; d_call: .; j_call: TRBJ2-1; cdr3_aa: CASRAAQPYNEQFF; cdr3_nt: TGTGCCAGCAGGGCGGCACAGCCTTACAATGAGCAGTTCTTC
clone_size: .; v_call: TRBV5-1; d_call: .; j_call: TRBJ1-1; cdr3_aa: CASSLAGNLEAFF; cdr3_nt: TGCGCCAGCAGCTTGGCAGGCAACCTTGAAGCTTTCTTT
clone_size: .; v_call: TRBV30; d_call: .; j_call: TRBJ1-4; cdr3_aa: CAWKANLAEGNEKLFF; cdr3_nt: TGTGCCTGGAAAGCAAACCTCGCGGAGGGTAATGAAAAACTGTTTTTT
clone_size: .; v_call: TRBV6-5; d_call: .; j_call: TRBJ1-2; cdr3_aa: CASSSFGGINYGYTF; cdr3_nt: TGTGCCAGCAGTTCATTCGGGGGGATAAACTATGGCTACACCTTC
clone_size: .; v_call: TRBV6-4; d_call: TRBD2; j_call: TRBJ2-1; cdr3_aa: CASSGSAGENNEQFF; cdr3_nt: TGTGCCAGCAGTGGTTCGGCGGGAGAAAACAATGAGCAGTTCTTC
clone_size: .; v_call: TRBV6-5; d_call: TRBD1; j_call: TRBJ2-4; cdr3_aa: CATSPGQKNIQYF; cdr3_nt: TGTGCCACCTCCCCGGGACAGAAAAACATTCAGTACTTC
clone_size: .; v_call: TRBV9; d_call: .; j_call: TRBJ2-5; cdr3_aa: CASSTLAGSGTQYF; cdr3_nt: TGTGCCAGCAGCACTTTAGCCGGGTCGGGGACCCAGTACTTC
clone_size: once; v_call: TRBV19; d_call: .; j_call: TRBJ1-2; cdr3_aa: CASSTLADRQFYYGYTF; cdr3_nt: TGTGCCAGTAGTACCCTAGCTGATCGGCAGTTCTACTATGGCTACACCTTC
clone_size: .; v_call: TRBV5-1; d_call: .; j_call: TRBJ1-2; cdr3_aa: CASSLEPANYGYTF; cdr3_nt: TGCGCCAGCAGCTTGGAGCCGGCTAACTATGGCTACACCTTC
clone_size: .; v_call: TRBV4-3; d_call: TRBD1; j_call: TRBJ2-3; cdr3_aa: CASSHGTGGIDTQYF; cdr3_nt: TGCGCCAGCAGCCACGGGACAGGGGGCATAGATACGCAGTATTTT
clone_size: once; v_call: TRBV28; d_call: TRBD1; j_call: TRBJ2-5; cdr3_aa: CASSLSTGGAWTQYF; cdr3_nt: TGTGCCAGCAGTTTATCGACAGGGGGCGCGTGGACCCAGTACTTC
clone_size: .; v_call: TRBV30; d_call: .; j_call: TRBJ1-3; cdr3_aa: CAWTDLISGNTIYF; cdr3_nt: TGTGCCTGGACAGACTTGATCTCTGGAAACACCATATATTTT
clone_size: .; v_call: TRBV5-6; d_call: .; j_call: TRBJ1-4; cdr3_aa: CASSLSRVGEKLFF; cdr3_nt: TGTGCCAGCAGCTTGTCCAGGGTGGGGGAAAAACTGTTTTTT